Reported below is one T cell receptor (beta chain). Its target is unknown. The V gene end was trimmed by 0 bases and the J gene end by 5 bases; junction bases not matched to a gene: 7. The germline V gene has CDR1 SGDLS and CDR2 YYNGEE. This CDR3 spans 15 amino acids. The study ran its PCR with 60 Vbeta and 13 Jbeta primers. Assay used: immunoSEQ multiplex PCR; TCRdb lists only in-frame clones, some missing. The table has under 200,000 clones, roughly 75% seen once; the top ten hold around 1.5%. The data belong to a study of cytomegalovirus exposure and HLA in healthy donors. Overall study results and limits: Associated with HLA alleles at 0.05 false discovery rate in a later analysis were over 15,000 TCR beta sequences.

The chain employs TRBV9 and TRBJ2-5, with 7 bases lining up with TRBD2. The receptor was isolated from a man younger than 30 in good health and CMV-seronegative. Sequenced sample: PBMCs. This CDR3 reads CASSVVGGGRETQYF. Written as DNA, the CDR3 is TGTGCCAGCAGCGTAGTGGGCGGGGGTAGGGAGACCCAGTACTTC.